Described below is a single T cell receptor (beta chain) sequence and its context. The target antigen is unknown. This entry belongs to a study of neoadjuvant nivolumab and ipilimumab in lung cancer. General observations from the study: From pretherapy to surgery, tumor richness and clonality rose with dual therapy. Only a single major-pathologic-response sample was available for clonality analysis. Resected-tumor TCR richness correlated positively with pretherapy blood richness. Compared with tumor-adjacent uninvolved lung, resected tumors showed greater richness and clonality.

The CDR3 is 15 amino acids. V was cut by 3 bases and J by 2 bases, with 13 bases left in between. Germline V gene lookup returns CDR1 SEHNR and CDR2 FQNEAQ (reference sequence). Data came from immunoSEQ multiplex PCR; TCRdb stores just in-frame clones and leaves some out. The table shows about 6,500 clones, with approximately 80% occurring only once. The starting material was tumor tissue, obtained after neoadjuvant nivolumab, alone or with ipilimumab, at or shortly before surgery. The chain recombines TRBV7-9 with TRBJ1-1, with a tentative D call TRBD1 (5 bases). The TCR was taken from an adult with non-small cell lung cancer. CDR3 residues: CASSLRGHGNTEAFF. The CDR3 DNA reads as TGTGCCAGCAGCTTGCGCGGACACGGAAACACTGAAGCTTTCTTT.